This T cell receptor beta chain was identified in a study of CD8 T cells in ankylosing spondylitis. Notes on the study in general: What seemed typical of ankylosing spondylitis blood was a TCR beta motif built from 7 or 8 highly homologous variants. Several of the motif variants were reported before in synovial fluid and blood from reactive arthritis.

TCRdb reprocessed the 5' RACE reads via MiXCR and lists one record per CDR3 protein. The sample records 250,000 to 300,000 distinct CDR3 sequences, around 20% being singletons. This clonotype was seen many times. Its target is unknown. Sequencing input: blood, either unsorted or a sorted T cell fraction (not recorded which). This TCR was sampled from a male donor with ankylosing spondylitis or in good health (not recorded which).

The DNA of the CDR3 is TGTGCCAGCAGCCGAGGCAGGGGCCCGATCAATGAGCAGTTCTTC. It specifies CASSRGRGPINEQFF. The chain combines TRBV5-6 with TRBJ2-1; TRBD1 is a possible D gene (6 bases). CDR1 SGHDT and CDR2 YYEEEE come from the germline V gene. The ends were cut back, 4 bases at V and 6 bases at J, with 17 bases in the middle. There are 15 residues in the CDR3.